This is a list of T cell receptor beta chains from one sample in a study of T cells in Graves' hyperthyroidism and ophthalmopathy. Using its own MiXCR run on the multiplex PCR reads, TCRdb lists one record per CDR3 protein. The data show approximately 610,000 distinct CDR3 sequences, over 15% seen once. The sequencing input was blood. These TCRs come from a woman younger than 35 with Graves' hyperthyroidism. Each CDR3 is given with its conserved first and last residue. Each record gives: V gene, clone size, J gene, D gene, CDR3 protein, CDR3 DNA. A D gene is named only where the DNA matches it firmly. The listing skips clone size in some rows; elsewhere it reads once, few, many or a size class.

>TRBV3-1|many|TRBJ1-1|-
CASSQDRWSTEAFF
TGTGCCAGCAGCCAAGATCGTTGGAGCACTGAAGCTTTCTTT
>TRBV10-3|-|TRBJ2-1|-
CAISEVTSAREQFF
TGTGCCATCAGTGAGGTTACATCCGCTCGTGAGCAGTTCTTC
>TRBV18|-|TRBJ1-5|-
CASSPGNPGYSNQPQHF
TGTGCCAGCTCACCAGGGAACCCGGGTTATAGCAATCAGCCCCAGCATTTT
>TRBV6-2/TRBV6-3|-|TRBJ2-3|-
CASSYWDSTDTQYF
TGTGCCAGCAGTTATTGGGATAGCACAGATACGCAGTATTTT
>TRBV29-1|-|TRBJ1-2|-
CSVEDRGGGYTF
TGCAGCGTTGAAGATCGAGGGGGAGGCTACACCTTC
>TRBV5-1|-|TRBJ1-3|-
CASSLGGAFSGNTIYF
TGCGCCAGCAGCTTGGGTGGGGCTTTCTCTGGAAACACCATATATTTT
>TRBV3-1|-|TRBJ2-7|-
CASSQVASAIYEQYF
TGTGCCAGCAGCCAAGTTGCTAGCGCGATCTACGAGCAGTACTTC
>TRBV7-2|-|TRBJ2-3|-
CASSFSRGHTDTQYF
TGTGCCAGCAGCTTTTCCCGGGGGCACACAGATACGCAGTATTTT
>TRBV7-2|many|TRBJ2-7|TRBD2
CASSFALTSGPTYEQYF
TGTGCCAGCAGCTTTGCCCTAACTAGCGGTCCAACCTACGAGCAGTACTTC
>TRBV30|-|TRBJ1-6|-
CAWSVGTVNSPLHF
TGTGCCTGGAGTGTCGGGACTGTTAATTCACCCCTCCACTTT